This T cell receptor (beta chain) was captured in a study of T cells in Graves' hyperthyroidism and ophthalmopathy. Whole-study findings and limits: The model foresaw ophthalmopathy a median about 6.5 months prior to onset. From stable hyperthyroidism, ophthalmopathy was separated by a 13 V-J model.

The CDR3 has 17 amino acids. Looked up from germline, CDR1 is MNHNS and CDR2 is SASEGT. Trimming cost V 5 bases and J 4 bases; bases outside gene matches: 16. The study defined stable Graves' hyperthyroidism as no ophthalmopathy progression within 18 months. 10 ml of fresh peripheral blood supplied the PBMCs. TCR beta CDR3 region amplification was performed from RNA transcripts. HTBI primers drove first-round RT-PCR of the TCR CDR3. TCRdb redid the calling of the multiplex PCR reads with MiXCR, one entry per CDR3 protein. The repertoire holds 300,000 to 450,000 distinct CDR3 sequences, with approximately 15% as singletons. This clonotype was recorded a few times. Its antigen is still unknown.

The source of this sequence is a woman aged 60 to 75 with Graves' hyperthyroidism. The chain carries TRBV6-1 and TRBJ2-7, with 8 bases fitting TRBD1. Specimen: blood. CDR3: CASSSRNGTGMEYEQYF. CDR3 coding DNA: TGTGCCAGCAGTTCCAGGAACGGGACAGGCATGGAATACGAGCAGTACTTC.